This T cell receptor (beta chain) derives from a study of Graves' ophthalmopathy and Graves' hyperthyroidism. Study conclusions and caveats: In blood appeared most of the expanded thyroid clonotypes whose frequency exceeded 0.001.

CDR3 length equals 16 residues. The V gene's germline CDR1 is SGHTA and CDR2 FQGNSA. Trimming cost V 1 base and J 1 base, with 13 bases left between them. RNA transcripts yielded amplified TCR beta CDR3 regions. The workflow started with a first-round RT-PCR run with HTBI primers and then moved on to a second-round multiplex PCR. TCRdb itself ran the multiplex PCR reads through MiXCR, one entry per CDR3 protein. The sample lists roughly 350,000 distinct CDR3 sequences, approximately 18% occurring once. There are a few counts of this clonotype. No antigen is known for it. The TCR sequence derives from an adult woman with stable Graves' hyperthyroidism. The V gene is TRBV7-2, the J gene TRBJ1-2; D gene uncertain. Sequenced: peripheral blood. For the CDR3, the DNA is TGTGCCAGCAGCTTAGTCGGTCAGCGGCTTAACTATGGCTACACCTTC. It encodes CASSLVGQRLNYGYTF. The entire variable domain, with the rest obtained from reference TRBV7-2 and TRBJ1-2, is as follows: GAGVSQSPSNKVTEKGKDVELRCDPISGHTALYWYRQSLGQGLEFLIYFQGNSAPDKSGLPSDRFSAERTGGSVSTLTIQRTQQEDSAVYLCASSLVGQRLNYGYTFGSGTRLTVV.